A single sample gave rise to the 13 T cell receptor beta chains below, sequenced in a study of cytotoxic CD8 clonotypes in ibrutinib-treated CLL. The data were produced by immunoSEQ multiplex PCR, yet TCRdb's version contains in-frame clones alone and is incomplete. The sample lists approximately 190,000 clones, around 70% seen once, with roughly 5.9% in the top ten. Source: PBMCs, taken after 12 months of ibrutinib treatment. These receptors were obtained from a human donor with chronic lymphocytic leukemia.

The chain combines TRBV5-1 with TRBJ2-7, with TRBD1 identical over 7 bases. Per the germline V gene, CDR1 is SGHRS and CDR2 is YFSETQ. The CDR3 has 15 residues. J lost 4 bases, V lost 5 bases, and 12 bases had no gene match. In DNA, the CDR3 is TGCGCCAGCAGACCCGACAGGGAACATCTGTACGAGCAGTACTTC. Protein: CASRPDREHLYEQYF.

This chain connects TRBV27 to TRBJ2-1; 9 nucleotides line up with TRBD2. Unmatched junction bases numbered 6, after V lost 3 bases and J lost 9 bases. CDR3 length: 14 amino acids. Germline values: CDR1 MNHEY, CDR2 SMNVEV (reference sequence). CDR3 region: CASSFSGRRGEQFF. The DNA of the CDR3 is TGTGCCAGCAGTTTTAGCGGGAGACGGGGTGAGCAGTTCTTC.

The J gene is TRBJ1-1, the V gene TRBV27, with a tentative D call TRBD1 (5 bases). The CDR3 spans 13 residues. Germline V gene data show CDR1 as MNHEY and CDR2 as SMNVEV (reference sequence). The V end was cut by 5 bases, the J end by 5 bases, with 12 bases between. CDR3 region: CASSGRVWTEAFF. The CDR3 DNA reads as TGTGCCAGCAGTGGCAGGGTGTGGACTGAAGCTTTCTTT.

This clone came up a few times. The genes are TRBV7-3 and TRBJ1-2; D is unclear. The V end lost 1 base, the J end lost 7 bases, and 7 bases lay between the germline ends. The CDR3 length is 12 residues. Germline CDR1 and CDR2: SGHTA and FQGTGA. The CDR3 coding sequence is TGTGCCAGCAGCTTAAACGGGTTTGGCTACACCTTC. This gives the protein CASSLNGFGYTF. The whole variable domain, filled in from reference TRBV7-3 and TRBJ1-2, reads GAGVSQTPSNKVTEKGKYVELRCDPISGHTALYWYRQSLGQGPEFLIYFQGTGAADDSGLPNDRFFAVRPEGSVSTLKIQRTERGDSAVYLCASSLNGFGYTFGSGTRLTVV.

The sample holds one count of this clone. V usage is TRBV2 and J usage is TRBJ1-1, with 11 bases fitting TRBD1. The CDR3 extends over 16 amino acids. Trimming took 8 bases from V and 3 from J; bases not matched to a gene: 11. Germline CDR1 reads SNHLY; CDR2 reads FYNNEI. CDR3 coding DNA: TGTGCCAGCCGCCGGGACAGGGGGTTAGGGTACACTGAAGCTTTCTTT. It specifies CASRRDRGLGYTEAFF.

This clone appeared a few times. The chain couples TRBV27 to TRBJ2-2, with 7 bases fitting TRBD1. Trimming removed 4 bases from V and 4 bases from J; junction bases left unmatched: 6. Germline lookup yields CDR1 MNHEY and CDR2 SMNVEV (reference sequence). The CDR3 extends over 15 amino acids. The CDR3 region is CASSSLRDSTGELFF. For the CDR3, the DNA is TGTGCCAGCAGTTCCCTCCGGGACAGCACCGGGGAGCTGTTTTTT.

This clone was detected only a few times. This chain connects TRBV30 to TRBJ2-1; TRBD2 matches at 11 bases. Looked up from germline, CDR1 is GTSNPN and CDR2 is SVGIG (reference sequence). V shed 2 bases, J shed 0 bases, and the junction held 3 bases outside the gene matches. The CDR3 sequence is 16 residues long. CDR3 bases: TGTGCCTGGAGTCCCGGACTAGCGGGCTCCTACAATGAGCAGTTCTTC. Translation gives CAWSPGLAGSYNEQFF. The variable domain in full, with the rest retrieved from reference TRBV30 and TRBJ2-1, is SQTIHQWPATLVQPVGSPLSLECTVEGTSNPNLYWYRQAAGRGLQLLFYSVGIGQISSEVPQNLSASRPQDRQFILSSKKLLLSDSGFYLCAWSPGLAGSYNEQFFGPGTRLTVL.

CDR3 protein: CASSTVYNEQFF. The CDR3 coding sequence is TGTGCCAGTAGTACGGTTTACAATGAGCAGTTCTTC. This rearrangement joins TRBV19 to TRBJ2-1, with unresolved D. Germline V lookup: CDR1 LNHDA, CDR2 SQIVND (reference sequence). With 4 bases removed from V and 4 bases from J, the gap between germline ends came to 5 bases. The CDR3 runs to 12 residues. Full variable domain (outside the CDR3, taken from reference TRBV19 and TRBJ2-1): DGGITQSPKYLFRKEGQNVTLSCEQNLNHDAMYWYRQDPGQGLRLIYYSQIVNDFQKGDIAEGYSVSREKKESFPLTVTSAQKNPTAFYLCASSTVYNEQFFGPGTRLTVL.

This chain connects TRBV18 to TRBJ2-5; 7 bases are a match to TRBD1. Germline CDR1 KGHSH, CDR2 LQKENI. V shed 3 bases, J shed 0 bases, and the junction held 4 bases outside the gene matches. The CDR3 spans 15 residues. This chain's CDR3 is CASSPNRGDQETQYF. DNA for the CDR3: TGTGCCAGCTCACCGAACAGGGGTGACCAAGAGACCCAGTACTTC.

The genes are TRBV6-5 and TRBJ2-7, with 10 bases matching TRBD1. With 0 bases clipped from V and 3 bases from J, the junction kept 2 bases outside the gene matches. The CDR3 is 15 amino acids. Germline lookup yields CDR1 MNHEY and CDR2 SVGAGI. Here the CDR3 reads CASSYSGTGVYEQYF. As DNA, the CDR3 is TGTGCCAGCAGTTACTCAGGGACAGGGGTCTACGAGCAGTACTTC.

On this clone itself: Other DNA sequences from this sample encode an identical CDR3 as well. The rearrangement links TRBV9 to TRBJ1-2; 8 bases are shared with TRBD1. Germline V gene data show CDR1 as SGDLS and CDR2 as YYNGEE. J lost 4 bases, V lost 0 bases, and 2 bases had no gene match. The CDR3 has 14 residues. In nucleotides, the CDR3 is TGTGCCAGCAGCGTAGACGACAGGGGCTATGGCTACACCTTC. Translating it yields CASSVDDRGYGYTF.

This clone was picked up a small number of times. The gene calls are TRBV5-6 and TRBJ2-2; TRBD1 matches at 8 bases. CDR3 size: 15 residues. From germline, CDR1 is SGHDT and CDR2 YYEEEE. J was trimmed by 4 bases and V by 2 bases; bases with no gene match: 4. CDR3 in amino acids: CASSFRDRSTGELFF. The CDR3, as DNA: TGTGCCAGCAGCTTCCGGGACAGGTCCACCGGGGAGCTGTTTTTT.

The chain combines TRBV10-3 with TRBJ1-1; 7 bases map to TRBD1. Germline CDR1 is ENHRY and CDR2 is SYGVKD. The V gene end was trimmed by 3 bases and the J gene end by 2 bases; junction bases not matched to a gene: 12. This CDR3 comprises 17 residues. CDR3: CAISDPGQASSNTEAFF. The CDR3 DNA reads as TGTGCCATCAGTGACCCTGGACAGGCTAGCTCCAACACTGAAGCTTTCTTT.